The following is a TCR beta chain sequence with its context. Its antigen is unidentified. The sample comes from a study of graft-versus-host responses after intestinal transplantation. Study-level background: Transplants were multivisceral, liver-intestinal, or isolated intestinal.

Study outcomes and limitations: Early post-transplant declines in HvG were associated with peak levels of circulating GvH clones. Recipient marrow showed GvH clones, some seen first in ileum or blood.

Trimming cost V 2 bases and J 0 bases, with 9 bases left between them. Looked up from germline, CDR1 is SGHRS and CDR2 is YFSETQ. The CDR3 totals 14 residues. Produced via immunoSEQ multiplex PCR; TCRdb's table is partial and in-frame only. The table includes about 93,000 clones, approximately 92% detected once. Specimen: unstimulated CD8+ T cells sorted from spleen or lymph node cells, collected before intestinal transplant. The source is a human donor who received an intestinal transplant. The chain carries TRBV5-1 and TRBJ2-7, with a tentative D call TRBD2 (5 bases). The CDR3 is CASSFGLSSYEQYF. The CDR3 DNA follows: TGCGCCAGCAGCTTCGGACTCAGCTCCTACGAGCAGTACTTC.